Sequencing of this T cell receptor beta chain was carried out in a study of T cell repertoires in cytomegalovirus infection. Study at large: Evidence of both CMV infection and a matching HLA type came from public TCR beta signatures.

TCRdb re-derived calls from the reads in MiXCR, one entry per CDR3 protein. The table lists about 330,000 distinct CDR3 sequences, 9.5% of them singletons. The clonotype originates from a human donor in good health (CMV status not recorded). Some clones in this sample may be carry-over from other donors' samples. Source material: PBMCs.

CDR3 loop: CASSSLVGLDTQYF. In DNA form, the CDR3 reads TGTGCCAGCAGTTCCCTAGTCGGGTTAGATACGCAGTATTTT. This chain uses TRBV12-3 or TRBV12-4 with TRBJ2-3; D unresolved. The CDR3 sequence is 14 residues long. Trimming removed 4 bases at V and 5 bases at J, with 13 bases between.